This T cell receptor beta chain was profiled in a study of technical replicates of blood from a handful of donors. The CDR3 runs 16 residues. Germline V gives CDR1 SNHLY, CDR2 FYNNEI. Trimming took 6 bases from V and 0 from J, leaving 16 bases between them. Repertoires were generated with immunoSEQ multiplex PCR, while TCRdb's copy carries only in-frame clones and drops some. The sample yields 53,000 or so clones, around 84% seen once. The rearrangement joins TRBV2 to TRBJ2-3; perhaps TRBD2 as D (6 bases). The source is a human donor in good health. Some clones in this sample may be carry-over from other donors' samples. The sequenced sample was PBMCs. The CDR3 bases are TGTGCCAGCAGCCCCACGGAGCGGGTTAGCACAGATACGCAGTATTTT. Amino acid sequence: CASSPTERVSTDTQYF.